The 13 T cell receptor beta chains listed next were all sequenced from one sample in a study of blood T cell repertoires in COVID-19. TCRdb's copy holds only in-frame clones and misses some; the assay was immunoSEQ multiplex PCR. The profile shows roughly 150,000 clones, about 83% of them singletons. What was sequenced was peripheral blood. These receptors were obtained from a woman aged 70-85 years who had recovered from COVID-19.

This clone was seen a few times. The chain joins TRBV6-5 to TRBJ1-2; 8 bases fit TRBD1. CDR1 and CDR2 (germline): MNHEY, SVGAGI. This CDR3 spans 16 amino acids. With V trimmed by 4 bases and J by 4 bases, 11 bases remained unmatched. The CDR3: CASSSHDRGKGYGYTF. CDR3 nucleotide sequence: TGTGCCAGCAGTTCCCACGACAGGGGAAAGGGCTATGGCTACACCTTC.

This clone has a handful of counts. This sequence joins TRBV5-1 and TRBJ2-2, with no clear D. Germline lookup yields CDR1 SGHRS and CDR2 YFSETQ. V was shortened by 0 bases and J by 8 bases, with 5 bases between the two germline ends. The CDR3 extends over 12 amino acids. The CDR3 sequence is CASSLVAGELFF. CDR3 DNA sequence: TGCGCCAGCAGCTTGGTAGCTGGGGAGCTGTTTTTT.

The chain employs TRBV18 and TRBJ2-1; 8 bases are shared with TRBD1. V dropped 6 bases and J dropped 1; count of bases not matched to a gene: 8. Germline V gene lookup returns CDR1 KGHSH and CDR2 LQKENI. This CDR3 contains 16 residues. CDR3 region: CASSPGQGGSYNEQFF. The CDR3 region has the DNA TGTGCCAGCTCCCCCGGACAGGGAGGATCCTACAATGAGCAGTTCTTC.

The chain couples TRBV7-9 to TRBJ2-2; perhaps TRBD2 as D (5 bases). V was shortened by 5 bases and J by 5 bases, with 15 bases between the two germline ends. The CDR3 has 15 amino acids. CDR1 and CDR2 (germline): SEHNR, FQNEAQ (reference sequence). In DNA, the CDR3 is TGTGCCAGCAGCATGACACGGGGTGGAACCGGGGAGCTGTTTTTT. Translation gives CASSMTRGGTGELFF.

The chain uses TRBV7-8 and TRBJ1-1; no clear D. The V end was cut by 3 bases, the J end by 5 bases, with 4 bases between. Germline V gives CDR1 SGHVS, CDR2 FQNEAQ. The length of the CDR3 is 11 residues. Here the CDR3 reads CASSLLTEAFF. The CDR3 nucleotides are TGTGCCAGCAGCTTGCTAACTGAAGCTTTCTTT.

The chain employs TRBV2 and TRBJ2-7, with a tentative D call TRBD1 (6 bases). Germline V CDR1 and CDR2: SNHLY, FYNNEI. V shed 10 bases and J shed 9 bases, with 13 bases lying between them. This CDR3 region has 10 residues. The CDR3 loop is CATETGLQYF. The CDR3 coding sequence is TGTGCCACCGAAACAGGGTTGCAGTACTTC.

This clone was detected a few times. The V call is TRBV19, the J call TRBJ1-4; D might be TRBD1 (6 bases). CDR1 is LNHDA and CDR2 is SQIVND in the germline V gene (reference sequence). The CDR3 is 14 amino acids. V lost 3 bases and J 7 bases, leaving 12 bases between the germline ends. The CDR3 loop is CASSIGGSVEKLFF. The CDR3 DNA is TGTGCCAGTAGTATTGGGGGCAGCGTTGAAAAACTGTTTTTT.

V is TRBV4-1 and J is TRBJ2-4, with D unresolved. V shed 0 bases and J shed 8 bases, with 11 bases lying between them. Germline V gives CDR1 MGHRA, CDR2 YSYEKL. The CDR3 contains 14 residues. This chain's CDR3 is CASSQESRRDIQYF. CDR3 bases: TGCGCCAGCAGCCAAGAGAGTCGCCGGGACATTCAGTACTTC.

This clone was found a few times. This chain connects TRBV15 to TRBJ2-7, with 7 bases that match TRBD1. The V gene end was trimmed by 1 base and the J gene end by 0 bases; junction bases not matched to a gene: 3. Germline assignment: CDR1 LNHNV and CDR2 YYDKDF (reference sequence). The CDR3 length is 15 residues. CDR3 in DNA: TGTGCCACCAGCAGAGGAGAGGGGGCCTCCTACGAGCAGTACTTC. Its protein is CATSRGEGASYEQYF.

CDR3 nucleotides: TGTGCCAGCACGCGGGGCGCGAACACCGGGGAGCTGTTTTTT. It translates to CASTRGANTGELFF. The chain recombines TRBV3-1 (or the pseudogene TRBV3-2) with TRBJ2-2, with a weak D call TRBD2 (6 bases). Between the trimmed V and J ends, which lost 7 bases and 0 bases, there was a span of 9 bases. The CDR3 totals 14 residues. Germline V CDR1 and CDR2: LGHDT, YNNKEL (reference sequence).

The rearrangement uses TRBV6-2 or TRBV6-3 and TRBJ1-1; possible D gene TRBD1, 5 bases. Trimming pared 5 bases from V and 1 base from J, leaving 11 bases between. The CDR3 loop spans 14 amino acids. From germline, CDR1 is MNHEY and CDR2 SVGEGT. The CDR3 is CASSRGTGNTEAFF. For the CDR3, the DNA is TGTGCCAGCAGTCGCGGAACAGGGAACACTGAAGCTTTCTTT.

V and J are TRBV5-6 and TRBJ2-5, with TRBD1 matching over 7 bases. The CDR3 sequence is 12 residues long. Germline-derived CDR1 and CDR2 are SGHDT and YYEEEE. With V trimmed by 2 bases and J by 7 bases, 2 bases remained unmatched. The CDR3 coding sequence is TGTGCCAGCAGCTTCTCAGGGGGGACCCAGTACTTC. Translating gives CASSFSGGTQYF.

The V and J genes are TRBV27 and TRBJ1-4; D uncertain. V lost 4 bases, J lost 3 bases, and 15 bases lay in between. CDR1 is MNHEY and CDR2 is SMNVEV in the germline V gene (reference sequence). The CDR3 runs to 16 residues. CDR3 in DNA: TGTGCCAGCAGTTCCTACTCAATGGGAGCTAATGAAAAACTGTTTTTT. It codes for CASSSYSMGANEKLFF.